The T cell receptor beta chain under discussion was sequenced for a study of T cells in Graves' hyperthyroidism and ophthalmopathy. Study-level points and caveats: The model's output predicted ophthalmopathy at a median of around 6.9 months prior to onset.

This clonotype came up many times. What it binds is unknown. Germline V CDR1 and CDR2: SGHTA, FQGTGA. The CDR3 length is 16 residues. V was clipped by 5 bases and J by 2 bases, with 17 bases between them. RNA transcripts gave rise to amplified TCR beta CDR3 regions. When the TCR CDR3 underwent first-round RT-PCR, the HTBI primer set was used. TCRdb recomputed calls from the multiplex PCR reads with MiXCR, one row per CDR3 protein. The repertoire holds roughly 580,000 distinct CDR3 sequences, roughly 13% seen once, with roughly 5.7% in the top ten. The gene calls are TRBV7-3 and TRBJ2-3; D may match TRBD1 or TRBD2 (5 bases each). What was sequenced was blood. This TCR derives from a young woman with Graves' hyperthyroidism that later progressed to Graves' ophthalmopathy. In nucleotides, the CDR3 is TGTGCCAGCAGCGCCGACGGCCCAGGGACCACAGATACGCAGTATTTT. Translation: CASSADGPGTTDTQYF.